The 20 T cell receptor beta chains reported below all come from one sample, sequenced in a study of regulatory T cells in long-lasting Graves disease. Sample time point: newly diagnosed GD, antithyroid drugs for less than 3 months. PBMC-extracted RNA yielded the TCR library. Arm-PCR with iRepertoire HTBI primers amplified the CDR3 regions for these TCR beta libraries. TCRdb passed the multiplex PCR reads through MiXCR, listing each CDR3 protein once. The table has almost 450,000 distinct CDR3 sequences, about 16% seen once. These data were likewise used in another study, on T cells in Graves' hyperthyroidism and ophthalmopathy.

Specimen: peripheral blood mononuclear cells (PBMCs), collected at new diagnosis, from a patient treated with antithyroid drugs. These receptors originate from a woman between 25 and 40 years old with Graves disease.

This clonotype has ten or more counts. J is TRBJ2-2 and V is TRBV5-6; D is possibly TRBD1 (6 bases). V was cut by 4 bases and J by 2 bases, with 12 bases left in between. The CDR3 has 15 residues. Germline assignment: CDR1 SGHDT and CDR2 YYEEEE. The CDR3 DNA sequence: TGTGCCAGCAGCCTATCGGACAGAAACACCGGGGAGCTGTTTTTT. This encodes CASSLSDRNTGELFF.

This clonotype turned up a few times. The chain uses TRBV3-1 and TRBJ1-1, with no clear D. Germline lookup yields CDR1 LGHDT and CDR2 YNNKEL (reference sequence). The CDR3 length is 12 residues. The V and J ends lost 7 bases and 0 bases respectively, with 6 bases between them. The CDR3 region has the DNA TGTGCCAGCAAAACTATGAACACTGAAGCTTTCTTT. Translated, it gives CASKTMNTEAFF.

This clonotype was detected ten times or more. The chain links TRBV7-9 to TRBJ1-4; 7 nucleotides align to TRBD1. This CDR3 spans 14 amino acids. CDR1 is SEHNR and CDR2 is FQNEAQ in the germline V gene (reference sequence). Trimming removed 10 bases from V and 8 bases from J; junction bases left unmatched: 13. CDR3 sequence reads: CATNRGTVREKLFF. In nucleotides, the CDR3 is TGTGCCACCAATCGGGGGACAGTACGGGAAAAACTGTTTTTT.

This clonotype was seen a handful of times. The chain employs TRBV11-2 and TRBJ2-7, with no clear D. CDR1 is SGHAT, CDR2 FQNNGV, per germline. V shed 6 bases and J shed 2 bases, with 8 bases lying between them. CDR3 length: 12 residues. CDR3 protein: CASRYSTYEQYF. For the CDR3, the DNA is TGTGCCAGCAGGTACTCAACCTACGAGCAGTACTTC.

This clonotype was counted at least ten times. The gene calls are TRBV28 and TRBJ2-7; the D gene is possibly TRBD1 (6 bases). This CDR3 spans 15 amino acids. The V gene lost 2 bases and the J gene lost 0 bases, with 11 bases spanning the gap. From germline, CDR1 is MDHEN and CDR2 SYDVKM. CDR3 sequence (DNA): TGTGCCAGCAGTTTAGAGGACAGAAGCTCCTACGAGCAGTACTTC. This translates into CASSLEDRSSYEQYF.

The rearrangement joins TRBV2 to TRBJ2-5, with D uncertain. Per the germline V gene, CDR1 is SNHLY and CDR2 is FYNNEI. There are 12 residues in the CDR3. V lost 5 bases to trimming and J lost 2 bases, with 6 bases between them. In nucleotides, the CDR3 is TGTGCCAGCAGTAAGGAGCAAGAGACCCAGTACTTC. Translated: CASSKEQETQYF.

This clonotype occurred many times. DNA for the CDR3: TGTGCCAGCAGCTCGGGGTCTGAAGCTTTCTTT. Protein: CASSSGSEAFF. The V gene is TRBV6-2 or TRBV6-3, the J gene TRBJ1-1, with no clear D. The CDR3 sequence is 11 residues long. Germline values: CDR1 MNHEY, CDR2 SVGEGT. Trimming took 6 bases from V and 6 from J, leaving 8 bases between them.

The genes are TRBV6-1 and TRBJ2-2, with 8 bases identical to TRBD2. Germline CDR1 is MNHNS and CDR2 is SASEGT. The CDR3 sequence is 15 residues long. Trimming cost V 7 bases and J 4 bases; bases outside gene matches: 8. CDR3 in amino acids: CASTPRGGGTGELFF. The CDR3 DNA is TGTGCCAGCACCCCCCGGGGGGGGGGCACCGGGGAGCTGTTTTTT.

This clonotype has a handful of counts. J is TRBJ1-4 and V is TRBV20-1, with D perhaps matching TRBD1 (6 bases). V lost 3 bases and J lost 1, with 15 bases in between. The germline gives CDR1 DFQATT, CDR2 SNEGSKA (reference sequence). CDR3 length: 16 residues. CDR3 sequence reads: CSASLGGGGTNEKLFF. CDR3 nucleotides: TGCAGTGCTAGCCTAGGGGGAGGGGGAACTAATGAAAAACTGTTTTTT.

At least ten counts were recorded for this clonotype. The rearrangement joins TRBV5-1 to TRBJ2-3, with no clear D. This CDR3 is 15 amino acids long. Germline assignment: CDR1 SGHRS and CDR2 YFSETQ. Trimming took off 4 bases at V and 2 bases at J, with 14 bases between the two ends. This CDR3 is CASSPRREITDTQYF. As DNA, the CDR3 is TGCGCCAGCAGCCCCCGCCGCGAGATCACAGATACGCAGTATTTT.

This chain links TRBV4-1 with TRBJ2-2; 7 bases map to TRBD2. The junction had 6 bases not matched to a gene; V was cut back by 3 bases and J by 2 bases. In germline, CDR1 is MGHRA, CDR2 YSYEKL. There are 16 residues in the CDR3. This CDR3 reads CASSQARLANTGELFF. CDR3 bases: TGCGCCAGCAGCCAGGCCCGACTAGCTAACACCGGGGAGCTGTTTTTT.

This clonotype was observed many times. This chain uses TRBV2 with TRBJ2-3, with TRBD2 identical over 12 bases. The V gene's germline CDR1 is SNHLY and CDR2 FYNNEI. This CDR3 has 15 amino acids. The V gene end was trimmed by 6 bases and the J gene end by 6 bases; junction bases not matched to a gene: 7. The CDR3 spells CASRVTSGSGDTQYF. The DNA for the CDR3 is TGTGCCAGCAGGGTGACTAGCGGGAGTGGCGATACGCAGTATTTT.

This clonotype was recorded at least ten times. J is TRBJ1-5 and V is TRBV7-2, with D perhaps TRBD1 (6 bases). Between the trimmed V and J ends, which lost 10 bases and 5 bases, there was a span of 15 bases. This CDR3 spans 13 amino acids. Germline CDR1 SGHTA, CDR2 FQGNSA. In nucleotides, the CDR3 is TGTGCCACCGCGGGGGGCCCGGATCAGCCCCAGCATTTT. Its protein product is CATAGGPDQPQHF.

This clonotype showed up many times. This chain's CDR3 is CATSDPSGRDTDTQYF. The CDR3 bases are TGTGCCACCAGTGACCCGAGCGGGAGGGATACAGATACGCAGTATTTT. The V and J genes are TRBV24-1 and TRBJ2-3; 10 nucleotides line up with TRBD2. The germline CDR1 and CDR2 sequences are KGHDR and SFDVKD. Trimming removed 4 bases from V and 3 bases from J; junction bases left unmatched: 6. The CDR3 loop spans 16 amino acids.

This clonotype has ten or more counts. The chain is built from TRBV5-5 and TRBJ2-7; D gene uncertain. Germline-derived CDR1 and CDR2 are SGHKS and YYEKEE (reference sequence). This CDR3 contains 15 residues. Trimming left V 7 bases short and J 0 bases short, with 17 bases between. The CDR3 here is CASFLTIGGSYEQYF. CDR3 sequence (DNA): TGTGCCAGCTTTCTCACCATCGGCGGCTCCTACGAGCAGTACTTC.

CDR3 region: CASSLRYYEQYF. The CDR3 bases are TGTGCCAGCAGCCTGAGGTACTACGAGCAGTACTTC. The chain employs TRBV13 and TRBJ2-7, with D unresolved. The V end was cut by 5 bases, the J end by 3 bases, with 8 bases between. From germline, CDR1 is PRHDT and CDR2 FYEKMQ (reference sequence). The CDR3 runs to 12 residues.

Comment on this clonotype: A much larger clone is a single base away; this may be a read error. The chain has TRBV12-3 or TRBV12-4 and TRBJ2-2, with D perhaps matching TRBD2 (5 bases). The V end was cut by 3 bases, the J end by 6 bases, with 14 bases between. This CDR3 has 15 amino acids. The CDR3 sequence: CASSFPGVGPGELFF. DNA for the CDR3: TGTGCCAGCAGTTTCCCCGGGGTCGGCCCCGGGGAGCTGTTTTTT.

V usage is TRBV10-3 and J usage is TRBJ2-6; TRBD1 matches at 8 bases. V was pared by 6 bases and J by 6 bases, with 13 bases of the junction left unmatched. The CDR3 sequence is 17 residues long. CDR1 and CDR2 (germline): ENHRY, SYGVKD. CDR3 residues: CAIRGQGSDTEANVLTF. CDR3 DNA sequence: TGTGCCATCAGAGGACAGGGAAGTGACACTGAGGCCAACGTCCTGACTTTC.

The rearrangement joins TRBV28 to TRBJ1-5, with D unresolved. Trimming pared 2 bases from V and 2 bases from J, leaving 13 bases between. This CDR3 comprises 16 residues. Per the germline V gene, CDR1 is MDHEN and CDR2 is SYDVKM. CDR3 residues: CASSLDRAWGNQPQHF. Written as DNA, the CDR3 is TGTGCCAGCAGTTTAGACCGGGCATGGGGCAATCAGCCCCAGCATTTT. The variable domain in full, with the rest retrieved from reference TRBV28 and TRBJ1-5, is DVKVTQSSRYLVKRTGEKVFLECVQDMDHENMFWYRQDPGLGLRLIYFSYDVKMKEKGDIPEGYSVSREKKERFSLILESASTNQTSMYLCASSLDRAWGNQPQHFGDGTRLSIL.

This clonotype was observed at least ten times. CDR3 nucleotides: TGTGCCACCCTTCCGGGGGATGGGATAGCACTCGACTCGGGCTACACCTTC. Amino acid sequence: CATLPGDGIALDSGYTF. The rearrangement joins TRBV10-3 to TRBJ1-2; D may be TRBD1 (5 bases). Trimming took off 10 bases at V and 8 bases at J, with 32 bases between the two ends. Per germline, CDR1 ENHRY and CDR2 SYGVKD. The CDR3 length is 17 residues.